Sequencing of this T cell receptor beta chain was carried out in a study of T-cell reconstitution after alpha-beta-depleted transplantation in children. Study outcomes and limitations: Hyperexpanded clones declined; after one year, newly produced T cells mostly supplied diversity.

Germline V CDR1 and CDR2: SQVTM, ANQGSEA. The CDR3 has 12 amino acids. The ends were cut back, 4 bases at V and 4 bases at J, with 7 bases in the middle. Construction of the TCRbeta library involved unique molecular identifiers. MiXCR, run by TCRdb on the PCR reads, gives a single entry per CDR3 protein. This table holds approximately 980,000 distinct CDR3 sequences, roughly 29% found once. In this sample, this clonotype turned up many times. Its antigen is unidentified. The V and J genes are TRBV29-1 and TRBJ2-2; D is tentatively TRBD1 or TRBD2 (5 bases each). The TCR comes from a boy in the first two years of life who had a stem cell transplant for SCID, so the T cells may come from the graft donor. This material consisted of PBMCs, mostly from graft donor cells, taken 360 days after TCRalphabeta/CD19-depleted stem cell transplant. The CDR3 protein is CSVGGGTGELFF. CDR3 DNA: TGCAGCGTTGGTGGGGGCACCGGGGAGCTGTTTTTT.